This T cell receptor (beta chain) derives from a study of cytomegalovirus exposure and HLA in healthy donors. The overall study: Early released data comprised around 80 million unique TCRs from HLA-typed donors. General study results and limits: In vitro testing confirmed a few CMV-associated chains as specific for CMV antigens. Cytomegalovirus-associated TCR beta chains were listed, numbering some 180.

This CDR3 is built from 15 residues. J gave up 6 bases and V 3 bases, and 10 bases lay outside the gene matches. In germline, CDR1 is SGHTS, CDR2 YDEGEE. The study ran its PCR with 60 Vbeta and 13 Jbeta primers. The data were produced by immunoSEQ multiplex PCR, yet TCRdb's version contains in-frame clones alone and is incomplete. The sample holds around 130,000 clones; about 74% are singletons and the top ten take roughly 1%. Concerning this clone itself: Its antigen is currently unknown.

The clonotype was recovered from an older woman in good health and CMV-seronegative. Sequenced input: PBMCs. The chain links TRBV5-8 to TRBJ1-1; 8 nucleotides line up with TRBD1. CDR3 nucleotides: TGTGCCAGCAGCTGGGGGACAGGAGGAAATCCTGAAGCTTTCTTT. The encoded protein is CASSWGTGGNPEAFF.